What follows are 19 T cell receptor beta chains derived from one specimen sequenced in a study of shared clonotypes between healthy human individuals. Terminally differentiated effector memory CD45RA+ cells were excluded by CCR7 positive selection of CD45RO-negative cells. Clones were read by immunoSEQ multiplex PCR, and TCRdb kept only the in-frame ones, dropping some. Of millions of clones in the sample, less than 95% were seen once. The sequencing sample was made of naive CD8+ T cells sorted from blood. The receptors derive from a man between 18 and 29 years old in good health.

This clone was picked up one time. The chain is built from TRBV5-6 and TRBJ1-5; D uncertain. CDR3 size: 16 residues. V lost 0 bases, J lost 0 bases, and 10 bases lay in between. CDR1 SGHDT and CDR2 YYEEEE come from the germline V gene. The CDR3 bases are TGTGCCAGCAGCTTGGGGGGAGGCGATAGCAATCAGCCCCAGCATTTT. Translating gives CASSLGGGDSNQPQHF.

This chain joins TRBV27 and TRBJ2-2; TRBD1 matches at 8 bases. From germline, CDR1 is MNHEY and CDR2 SMNVEV (reference sequence). The J segment lost 4 bases and the V segment lost 6 bases, leaving 7 bases of the junction unmatched. CDR3 size: 15 residues. CDR3 amino acids: CASSQGQAFTGELFF. The DNA of the CDR3 is TGTGCCAGCAGCCAGGGACAGGCTTTCACCGGGGAGCTGTTTTTT.

This chain connects TRBV9 to TRBJ2-5, with 11 bases matching TRBD2. CDR3 size: 16 residues. Losses at the gene ends were 0 bases for V and 5 bases for J; bases not matched to a gene: 6. From germline, CDR1 is SGDLS and CDR2 YYNGEE. This chain's CDR3 is CASSVGLAGKGETQYF. The CDR3, as DNA: TGTGCCAGCAGCGTAGGACTAGCGGGGAAAGGTGAGACCCAGTACTTC.

The chain recombines TRBV19 with TRBJ2-3; the D gene is possibly TRBD1 (5 bases). V dropped 3 bases and J dropped 5 bases, with 15 bases sitting between them. Germline lookup yields CDR1 LNHDA and CDR2 SQIVND (reference sequence). CDR3 size: 15 residues. The chain's CDR3 is CASSMLGQGIDTQYF. CDR3 DNA: TGTGCCAGTAGTATGCTTGGACAAGGCATAGATACGCAGTATTTT.

The chain links TRBV10-2 to TRBJ2-5; TRBD2 might be the D (5 bases). Trimming cost V 4 bases and J 5 bases, with 14 bases left between them. This CDR3 comprises 14 residues. In germline, CDR1 is WSHSY, CDR2 SAAADI. The CDR3 bases are TGCGCCAGCAGTGTCGACGGCGGACTGGAGACCCAGTACTTC. Translated: CASSVDGGLETQYF.

The chain has TRBV7-9 and TRBJ2-5, with D possibly matching TRBD2 (6 bases). V was trimmed by 0 bases and J by 4 bases, leaving 9 bases between them. The germline CDR1 and CDR2 sequences are SEHNR and FQNEAQ (reference sequence). CDR3 length: 14 residues. CDR3 amino acids: CASSLATLAETQYF. In nucleotides, the CDR3 is TGTGCCAGCAGCTTAGCGACACTAGCAGAGACCCAGTACTTC.

Details on this clone: At one of its ends the junction is not consistent with the germline gene, which may arise from a read error. The gene calls are TRBV4-1 and TRBJ2-5, with D possibly matching TRBD2 (6 bases). CDR1 is MGHRA and CDR2 is YSYEKL in the germline V gene. CDR3 length: 15 amino acids. The chain's CDR3 is CASSQGAGPQKTQYF. CDR3 bases: TGCGCCAGCAGCCAAGGGGCGGGGCCCCAAAAGACCCAGTACTTC.

This clone appeared once. The CDR3 is CASSRGAGANVLTF. The CDR3 nucleotides are TGTGCCAGCAGCCGGGGCGCTGGGGCCAACGTCCTGACTTTC. V and J are TRBV9 and TRBJ2-6; D possibly uses TRBD1 or TRBD2 (5 bases each). Germline CDR1 SGDLS, CDR2 YYNGEE. V was clipped by 4 bases and J by 2 bases, with 7 bases between them. The CDR3 has 14 residues.

This clone was seen once. The genes are TRBV5-6 and TRBJ2-7, with 13 bases lining up with TRBD2. Germline lookup yields CDR1 SGHDT and CDR2 YYEEEE. Trimming cost V 0 bases and J 0 bases; bases outside gene matches: 3. This CDR3 spans 17 amino acids. The CDR3 DNA follows: TGTGCCAGCAGCTTGGAACTAGCGGGGGGGAGCTCCTACGAGCAGTACTTC. Protein: CASSLELAGGSSYEQYF.

The rearrangement uses TRBV19 and TRBJ2-4; maybe TRBD2 (5 bases). CDR1 is LNHDA and CDR2 is SQIVND in the germline V gene (reference sequence). V lost 3 bases to trimming and J lost 1 base, with 13 bases between them. The length of the CDR3 is 16 residues. This chain's CDR3 is CASSIDRESAKNIQYF. DNA for the CDR3: TGTGCCAGTAGTATCGATCGGGAATCCGCCAAAAACATTCAGTACTTC.

The chain uses TRBV27 and TRBJ1-4, with TRBD1 as a possible D gene (5 bases). The CDR3 has 14 residues. Germline lookup yields CDR1 MNHEY and CDR2 SMNVEV (reference sequence). V was clipped by 4 bases and J by 8 bases, with 14 bases between them. The DNA of the CDR3 is TGTGCCAGCAGTTCCTGGGGGTCCCGCGAAAAACTGTTTTTT. It is translated as CASSSWGSREKLFF.

The chain couples TRBV5-1 to TRBJ2-1; tentatively, D is TRBD2 (6 bases). CDR3 length equals 15 residues. Germline V gene data show CDR1 as SGHRS and CDR2 as YFSETQ. With 3 bases removed from V and 8 bases from J, the gap between germline ends came to 18 bases. The CDR3 sequence: CASSSGLGGADEQFF. The CDR3 coding sequence is TGCGCCAGCAGCTCGGGGCTAGGAGGGGCCGATGAGCAGTTCTTC.

The chain recombines TRBV5-4 with TRBJ2-1, with D possibly being TRBD2 (6 bases). The V end lost 2 bases, the J end lost 1 base, and 10 bases lay between the germline ends. This CDR3 spans 15 amino acids. In germline, CDR1 is SGHNT, CDR2 YYREEE (reference sequence). CDR3 sequence reads: CASSLMGGSYNEQFF. The CDR3 nucleotides are TGTGCCAGCAGCTTAATGGGGGGTTCCTACAATGAGCAGTTCTTC.

The rearrangement links TRBV2 to TRBJ2-1; 10 positions agree with TRBD2. The junction had 10 bases not matched to a gene; V was cut back by 5 bases and J by 6 bases. Germline values: CDR1 SNHLY, CDR2 FYNNEI. This CDR3 is built from 16 residues. CDR3 DNA: TGTGCCAGCAGTCGGGGAGCGGGAGGGCCTTTCAATGAGCAGTTCTTC. Encoded protein: CASSRGAGGPFNEQFF. The full variable domain, its missing parts supplied by reference TRBV2 and TRBJ2-1, is EPEVTQTPSHQVTQMGQEVILRCVPISNHLYFYWYRQILGQKVEFLVSFYNNEISEKSEIFDDQFSVERPDGSNFTLKIRSTKLEDSAMYFCASSRGAGGPFNEQFFGPGTRLTVL.

The chain links TRBV27 to TRBJ2-3, with 13 bases fitting TRBD2. The CDR3 spans 16 residues. The V gene's germline CDR1 is MNHEY and CDR2 SMNVEV (reference sequence). J lost 5 bases, V lost 5 bases, and 7 bases had no gene match. The CDR3, as DNA: TGTGCCAGCAGTCAACTAGCGGGAGGGCCCGGAGATACGCAGTATTTT. This translates into CASSQLAGGPGDTQYF.

The chain carries TRBV10-1 and TRBJ2-7; 7 nucleotides agree with TRBD1. This CDR3 is 14 amino acids long. V was clipped by 2 bases and J by 3 bases; unmatched bases: 4. The germline V gene has CDR1 WNHNN and CDR2 SYGVQD (reference sequence). The DNA of the CDR3 is TGCGCCAGCAGTGAGGACAGGGACAGCTACGAGCAGTACTTC. This codes for CASSEDRDSYEQYF.

Here the CDR3 reads CASSYDRGYNYGYTF. The CDR3 coding sequence is TGTGCCAGCAGTTACGACAGGGGCTATAACTATGGCTACACCTTC. V is TRBV6-5 and J is TRBJ1-2; 8 bases fit TRBD1. Germline CDR1 reads MNHEY; CDR2 reads SVGAGI. This CDR3 comprises 15 residues. Trimming removed 2 bases from V and 1 base from J; junction bases left unmatched: 3.

The genes are TRBV6-1 and TRBJ2-2; D possibly corresponds to TRBD1 (6 bases). The CDR3 runs to 13 residues. CDR1 and CDR2 (germline): MNHNS, SASEGT. Trimming removed 6 bases from V and 5 bases from J, with 10 bases in between. The CDR3 loop reads CASRATGTGELFF. The DNA of the CDR3 is TGTGCCAGCAGAGCTACAGGGACCGGGGAGCTGTTTTTT.

The CDR3 loop reads CASSVEGAPNQPQHF. CDR3 nucleotide sequence: TGTGCCAGCAGCGTAGAAGGGGCTCCCAATCAGCCCCAGCATTTT. The chain combines TRBV9 with TRBJ1-5; D may be TRBD1 (5 bases). V lost 0 bases, J lost 3 bases, and 10 bases lay in between. The germline gives CDR1 SGDLS, CDR2 YYNGEE. This CDR3 comprises 15 residues.